The 18 T cell receptor beta chains below all came from one sample that was sequenced in a study of T-cell reconstitution after alpha-beta-depleted transplantation in children. Unique molecular identifiers were incorporated during preparation of the TCRbeta library. TCRdb reprocessed the PCR reads with MiXCR, giving one entry per CDR3 protein. The table includes about 610,000 distinct CDR3 sequences, about 10% detected once. The sample in question was PBMCs from the stem cell graft donor, obtained from the stem cell graft. The receptor source for this set is a human donor who donated a stem cell graft to a child with acute myeloid leukemia.

The chain links TRBV29-1 to TRBJ2-1; perhaps TRBD2 as D (5 bases). Germline lookup yields CDR1 SQVTM and CDR2 ANQGSEA. Trimming removed 6 bases at V and 6 bases at J, with 15 bases between. The CDR3 extends over 13 amino acids. Written as DNA, the CDR3 is TGCAGCGTAAGGATCGGACTCGCCAATGAGCAGTTCTTC. Protein product: CSVRIGLANEQFF.

This clonotype was recorded a few times. The V and J genes are TRBV15 and TRBJ2-1; either TRBD1 or TRBD2 may fit D (5 bases each). This CDR3 has 16 residues. From germline, CDR1 is LNHNV and CDR2 YYDKDF (reference sequence). Trimming left V 1 base short and J 2 bases short, with 12 bases between. The CDR3 nucleotides are TGTGCCACCAGCAGAGGCCGGGGCGTAGCCTACAATGAGCAGTTCTTC. Translating gives CATSRGRGVAYNEQFF.

The rearrangement links TRBV12-3 or TRBV12-4 to TRBJ2-2; 8 bases match TRBD1. V was clipped by 6 bases and J by 3 bases; unmatched bases: 9. The CDR3 length is 16 residues. The CDR3, as DNA: TGTGCCAGCAGCTGGGACAGGACCTATCACACCGGGGAGCTGTTTTTT. Translating it yields CASSWDRTYHTGELFF.

The chain uses TRBV18 and TRBJ2-3; the D gene could be TRBD1 or TRBD2 (6 bases each). Trimming took 3 bases from V and 5 from J, leaving 9 bases between them. CDR1 KGHSH and CDR2 LQKENI come from the germline V gene. CDR3 length: 13 amino acids. CDR3 amino acids: CASSPGGGDTQYF. CDR3 bases: TGTGCCAGCTCACCCGGAGGGGGAGATACGCAGTATTTT.

This clonotype was seen many times. V is TRBV9 and J is TRBJ1-1; D is unresolved. V was shortened by 5 bases and J by 7 bases, with 15 bases between the two germline ends. This CDR3 has 13 amino acids. Germline CDR1 is SGDLS and CDR2 is YYNGEE. The CDR3 sequence: CASRSAGLGEAFF. Here the CDR3 DNA reads TGTGCCAGCAGATCCGCCGGACTCGGTGAAGCTTTCTTT.

This clonotype occurred many times. This chain joins TRBV27 and TRBJ2-5, with TRBD1 matching over 10 bases. The CDR3 loop spans 15 amino acids. J lost 5 bases, V lost 6 bases, and 9 bases had no gene match. CDR1 and CDR2 from the germline V gene are MNHEY and SMNVEV (reference sequence). CDR3 residues: CASRGTGAVMETQYF. The CDR3 bases are TGTGCCAGCAGAGGGACAGGGGCGGTCATGGAGACCCAGTACTTC.

The chain recombines TRBV12-3 or TRBV12-4 with TRBJ2-2; D is perhaps TRBD1 (6 bases). The V end was cut by 6 bases, the J end by 6 bases, with 17 bases between. This CDR3 has 15 residues. The CDR3 reads CASSTGTMGAGELFF. DNA for the CDR3: TGTGCCAGCAGCACCGGGACAATGGGCGCCGGGGAGCTGTTTTTT.

The V call is TRBV7-3, the J call TRBJ1-6, with 9 bases aligning to TRBD1. Germline V gene lookup returns CDR1 SGHTA and CDR2 FQGTGA. The CDR3 totals 15 residues. Unmatched junction bases numbered 2, after V lost 5 bases and J lost 3 bases. CDR3 sequence: CASSRQGGYNSPLHF. The CDR3 DNA sequence: TGTGCCAGCAGCCGACAGGGGGGCTATAATTCACCCCTCCACTTT.

This chain uses TRBV28 with TRBJ1-5, with D uncertain. The ends were cut back, 4 bases at V and 6 bases at J, with 7 bases in the middle. Germline CDR1 reads MDHEN; CDR2 reads SYDVKM. CDR3 size: 12 residues. The CDR3 DNA follows: TGTGCCAGCAGTTCTAATACTCAGCCCCAGCATTTT. Translated, it gives CASSSNTQPQHF.

The chain combines TRBV29-1 with TRBJ2-4, with D possibly being TRBD2 (6 bases). Trimming removed 3 bases from V and 0 bases from J, with 12 bases in between. The CDR3 spans 15 residues. Germline V gives CDR1 SQVTM, CDR2 ANQGSEA. Here the CDR3 reads CSVEEGGKAKNIQYF. The CDR3 DNA follows: TGCAGCGTTGAGGAAGGAGGGAAAGCCAAAAACATTCAGTACTTC.

The chain is built from TRBV9 and TRBJ1-5; D uncertain. CDR1 is SGDLS and CDR2 is YYNGEE in the germline V gene. The CDR3 loop spans 15 amino acids. V lost 0 bases and J lost 1, with 8 bases in between. The CDR3 region is CASSVGGASNQPQHF. The CDR3, as DNA: TGTGCCAGCAGCGTAGGGGGAGCAAGCAATCAGCCCCAGCATTTT.

This clonotype appeared many times. This chain joins TRBV5-1 and TRBJ2-1, with 11 bases aligning to TRBD2. Germline V gives CDR1 SGHRS, CDR2 YFSETQ. The CDR3 has 16 residues. The ends lost 0 bases at V and 4 bases at J; junction bases unmatched: 3. The DNA of the CDR3 is TGCGCCAGCAGCTTGGTGGGGACTAGCGGTTACAATGAGCAGTTCTTC. It specifies CASSLVGTSGYNEQFF.

This clonotype was seen at least ten times. The chain uses TRBV5-1 and TRBJ2-3, with D perhaps TRBD2 (6 bases). V lost 1 base and J 0 bases, leaving 15 bases between the germline ends. The CDR3 sequence is 17 residues long. The V gene's germline CDR1 is SGHRS and CDR2 YFSETQ. The CDR3 nucleotides are TGCGCCAGCAGCTTGTTTAGCGGTCGTGCTAGCACAGATACGCAGTATTTT. This translates into CASSLFSGRASTDTQYF.

In its sample, this clonotype was seen a few times. The chain links TRBV5-5 to TRBJ2-7, with D uncertain. The germline gives CDR1 SGHKS, CDR2 YYEKEE (reference sequence). The V gene lost 1 base and the J gene lost 0 bases, with 8 bases spanning the gap. This CDR3 region has 14 residues. CDR3 protein: CASSLLQDSYEQYF. The CDR3 region has the DNA TGTGCCAGCAGCTTGTTGCAGGACTCCTACGAGCAGTACTTC.

The rearrangement joins TRBV6-2 or TRBV6-3 to TRBJ1-2; possibly TRBD1 for D (5 bases). Germline lookup yields CDR1 MNHEY and CDR2 SVGEGT. The CDR3 totals 13 residues. V gave up 6 bases and J gave up 0 bases, with 8 bases separating them. The CDR3 loop is CASSKTANYGYTF. The CDR3 nucleotides read TGTGCCAGCAGCAAGACAGCTAACTATGGCTACACCTTC.

This clonotype was observed a few times. This chain links TRBV20-1 with TRBJ2-7; 8 bases align to TRBD2. V was pared by 5 bases and J by 7 bases, with 10 bases of the junction left unmatched. The CDR3 loop spans 13 amino acids. Germline lookup yields CDR1 DFQATT and CDR2 SNEGSKA (reference sequence). The CDR3 coding sequence is TGCAGTGCTTACCCGGGACTAGAATATGAGCAGTACTTC. Protein product: CSAYPGLEYEQYF.

The chain combines TRBV6-5 with TRBJ1-1; tentative D call: TRBD1 (6 bases). The length of the CDR3 is 15 residues. CDR1 and CDR2 from the germline V gene are MNHEY and SVGAGI. V shed 7 bases and J shed 2 bases, with 17 bases lying between them. Here the CDR3 DNA reads TGTGCCAGCACCAGGGAGGGGGTAATTAACACTGAAGCTTTCTTT. It yields the protein CASTREGVINTEAFF.

The V call is TRBV6-5, the J call TRBJ1-5; 7 bases fit TRBD1. There are 16 residues in the CDR3. Germline V gene data show CDR1 as MNHEY and CDR2 as SVGAGI. Trimming cost V 3 bases and J 6 bases; bases outside gene matches: 11. The CDR3 is CASSYLGQGVGQPQHF. CDR3 DNA: TGTGCCAGCAGTTATCTGGGGCAGGGGGTGGGTCAGCCCCAGCATTTT.